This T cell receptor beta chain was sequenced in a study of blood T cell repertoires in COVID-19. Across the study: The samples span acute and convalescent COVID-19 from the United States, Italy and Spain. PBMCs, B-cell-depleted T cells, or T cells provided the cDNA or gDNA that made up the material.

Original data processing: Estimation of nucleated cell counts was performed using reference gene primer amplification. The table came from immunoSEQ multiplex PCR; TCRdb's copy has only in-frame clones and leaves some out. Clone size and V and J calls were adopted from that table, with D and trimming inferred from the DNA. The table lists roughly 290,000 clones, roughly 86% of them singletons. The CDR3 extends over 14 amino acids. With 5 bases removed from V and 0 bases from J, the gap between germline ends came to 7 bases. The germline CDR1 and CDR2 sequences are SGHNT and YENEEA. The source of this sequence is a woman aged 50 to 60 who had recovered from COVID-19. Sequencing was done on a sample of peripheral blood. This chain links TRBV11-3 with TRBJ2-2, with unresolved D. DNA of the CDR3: TGTGCCAGCAGCATTACAGCGAACACCGGGGAGCTGTTTTTT. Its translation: CASSITANTGELFF. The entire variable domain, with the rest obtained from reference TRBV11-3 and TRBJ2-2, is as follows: EAGVVQSPRYKIIEKKQPVAFWCNPISGHNTLYWYLQNLGQGPELLIRYENEEAVDDSQLPKDRFSAERLKGVDSTLKIQPAELGDSAVYLCASSITANTGELFFGEGSRLTVL.